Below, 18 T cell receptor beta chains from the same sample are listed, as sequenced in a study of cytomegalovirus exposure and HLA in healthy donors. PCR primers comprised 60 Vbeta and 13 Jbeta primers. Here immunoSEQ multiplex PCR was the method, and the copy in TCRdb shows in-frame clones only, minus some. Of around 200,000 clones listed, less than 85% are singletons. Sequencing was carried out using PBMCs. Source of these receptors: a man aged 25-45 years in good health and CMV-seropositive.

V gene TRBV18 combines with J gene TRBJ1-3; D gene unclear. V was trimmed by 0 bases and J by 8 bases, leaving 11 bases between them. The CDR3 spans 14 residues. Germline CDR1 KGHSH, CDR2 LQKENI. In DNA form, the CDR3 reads TGTGCCAGCTCACCACCTGGCACGCGGGACACCATATATTTT. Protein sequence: CASSPPGTRDTIYF.

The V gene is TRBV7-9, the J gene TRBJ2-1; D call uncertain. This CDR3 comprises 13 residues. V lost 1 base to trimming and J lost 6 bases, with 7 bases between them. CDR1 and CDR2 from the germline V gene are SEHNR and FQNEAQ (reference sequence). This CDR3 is CASSLGSINEQFF. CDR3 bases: TGTGCCAGCAGCTTAGGGTCTATCAATGAGCAGTTCTTC.

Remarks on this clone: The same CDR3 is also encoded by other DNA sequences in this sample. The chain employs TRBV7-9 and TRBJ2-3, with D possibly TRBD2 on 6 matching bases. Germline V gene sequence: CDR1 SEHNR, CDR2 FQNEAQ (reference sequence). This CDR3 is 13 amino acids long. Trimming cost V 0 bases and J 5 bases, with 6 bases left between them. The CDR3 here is CASSLAGGDTQYF. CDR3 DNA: TGTGCCAGCAGCTTAGCGGGAGGAGATACGCAGTATTTT.

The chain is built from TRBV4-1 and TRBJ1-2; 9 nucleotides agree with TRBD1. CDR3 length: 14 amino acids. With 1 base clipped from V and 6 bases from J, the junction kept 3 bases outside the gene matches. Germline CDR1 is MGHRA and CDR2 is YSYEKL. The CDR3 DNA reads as TGCGCCAGCAGCCAAGTGGGGACAGGGAATGGCTACACCTTC. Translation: CASSQVGTGNGYTF.

CDR3 sequence (DNA): TGTGCCAGCAGCTCTGACATGGGCAATTCACCCCTCCACTTT. Its translation: CASSSDMGNSPLHF. This rearrangement joins TRBV5-6 to TRBJ1-6; D uncertain. CDR1 and CDR2 (germline): SGHDT, YYEEEE. Trimming took off 3 bases at V and 7 bases at J, with 11 bases between the two ends. The CDR3 consists of 14 residues.

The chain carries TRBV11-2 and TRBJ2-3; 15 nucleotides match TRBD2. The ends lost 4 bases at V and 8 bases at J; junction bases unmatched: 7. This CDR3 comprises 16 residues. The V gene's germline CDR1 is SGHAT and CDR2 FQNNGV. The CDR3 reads CASSSQGLAGGGTQYF. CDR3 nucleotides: TGTGCCAGCAGCTCACAAGGACTAGCGGGAGGGGGTACGCAGTATTTT.

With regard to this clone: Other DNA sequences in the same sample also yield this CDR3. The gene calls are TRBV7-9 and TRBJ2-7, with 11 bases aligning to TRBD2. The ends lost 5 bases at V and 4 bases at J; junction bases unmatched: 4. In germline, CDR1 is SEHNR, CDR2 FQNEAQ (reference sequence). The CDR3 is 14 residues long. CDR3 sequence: CASSPLAGGYEQYF. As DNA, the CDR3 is TGTGCCAGCAGCCCCCTAGCGGGAGGATACGAGCAGTACTTC.

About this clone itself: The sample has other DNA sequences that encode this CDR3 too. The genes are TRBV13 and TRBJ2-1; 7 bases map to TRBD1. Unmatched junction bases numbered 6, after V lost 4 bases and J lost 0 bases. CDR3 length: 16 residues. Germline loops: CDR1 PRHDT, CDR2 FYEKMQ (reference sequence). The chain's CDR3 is CASSYGTASSYNEQFF. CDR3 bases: TGTGCCAGCAGCTACGGGACAGCTAGCTCCTACAATGAGCAGTTCTTC.

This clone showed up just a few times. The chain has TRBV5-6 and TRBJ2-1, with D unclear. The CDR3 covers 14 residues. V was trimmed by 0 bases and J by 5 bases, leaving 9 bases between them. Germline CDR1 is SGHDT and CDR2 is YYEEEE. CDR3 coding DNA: TGTGCCAGCAGCTTGGGGGCTCCTCACAATGAGCAGTTCTTC. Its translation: CASSLGAPHNEQFF.

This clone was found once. CDR3 amino acids: CASSPWGLGTSLADEQFF. In nucleotides, the CDR3 is TGTGCCAGCAGCCCGTGGGGACTCGGGACTAGTCTAGCCGATGAGCAGTTCTTC. This chain joins TRBV7-8 and TRBJ2-1, with 8 bases aligning to TRBD2. The CDR3 contains 18 residues. Trimming at V came to 5 bases and at J to 8 bases, leaving 20 bases not matched to a gene. Germline lookup yields CDR1 SGHVS and CDR2 FQNEAQ.

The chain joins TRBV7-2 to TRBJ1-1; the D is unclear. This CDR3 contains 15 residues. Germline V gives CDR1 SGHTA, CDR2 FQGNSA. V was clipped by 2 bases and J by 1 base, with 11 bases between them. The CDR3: CASSLYRGGNTEAFF. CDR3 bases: TGTGCCAGCAGCTTATATCGGGGAGGGAACACTGAAGCTTTCTTT.

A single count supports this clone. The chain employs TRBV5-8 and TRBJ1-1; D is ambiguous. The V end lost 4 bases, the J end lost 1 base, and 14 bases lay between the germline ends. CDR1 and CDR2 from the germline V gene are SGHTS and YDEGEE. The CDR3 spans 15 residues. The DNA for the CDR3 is TGTGCCAGCAGCCGCGGGGAATTGTCGAACACTGAAGCTTTCTTT. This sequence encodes CASSRGELSNTEAFF.

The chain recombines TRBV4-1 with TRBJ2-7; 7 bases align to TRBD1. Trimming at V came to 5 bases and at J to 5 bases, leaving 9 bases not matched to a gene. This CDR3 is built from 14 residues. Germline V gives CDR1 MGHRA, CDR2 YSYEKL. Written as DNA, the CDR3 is TGCGCCAGCAGCTTAAGACAGGGCAGAAACGAGCAGTACTTC. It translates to CASSLRQGRNEQYF.

CDR3: CASSSGLAGAWGTDTQYF. The CDR3 nucleotides are TGTGCCAGCAGCTCGGGACTAGCGGGGGCCTGGGGCACAGATACGCAGTATTTT. The rearrangement uses TRBV7-9 and TRBJ2-3, with 14 bases fitting TRBD2. V gave up 4 bases and J gave up 1 base; unmatched junction bases: 7. Germline V gives CDR1 SEHNR, CDR2 FQNEAQ (reference sequence). CDR3 size: 18 residues. The variable domain in full, completed from reference TRBV7-9 and TRBJ2-3, reads DTGVSQNPRHKITKRGQNVTFRCDPISEHNRLYWYRQTLGQGPEFLTYFQNEAQLEKSRLLSDRFSAERPKGSFSTLEIQRTEQGDSAMYLCASSSGLAGAWGTDTQYFGPGTRLTVL.

This CDR3 reads CASSTGSGGETQYF. For the CDR3, the DNA is TGTGCCAGCTCCACAGGGTCAGGGGGAGAGACCCAGTACTTC. This chain connects TRBV18 to TRBJ2-5; 7 bases align to TRBD1. V dropped 6 bases and J dropped 4; count of bases not matched to a gene: 8. Germline CDR1 and CDR2: KGHSH and LQKENI. This CDR3 contains 14 residues.

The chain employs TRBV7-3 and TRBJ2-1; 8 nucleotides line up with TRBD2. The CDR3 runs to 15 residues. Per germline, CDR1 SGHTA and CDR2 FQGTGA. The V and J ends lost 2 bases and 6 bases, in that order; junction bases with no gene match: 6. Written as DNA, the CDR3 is TGTGCCAGCAGCTTAGAGTTAGCGGGGACCAATGAGCAGTTCTTC. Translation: CASSLELAGTNEQFF.

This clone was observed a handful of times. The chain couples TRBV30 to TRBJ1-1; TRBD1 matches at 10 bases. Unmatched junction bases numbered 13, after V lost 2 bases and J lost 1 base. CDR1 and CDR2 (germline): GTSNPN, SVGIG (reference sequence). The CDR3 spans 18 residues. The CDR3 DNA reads TGTGCCTGGAGTCTCAGGGACAGGGGAGTTGGAGAGAACACTGAAGCTTTCTTT. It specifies CAWSLRDRGVGENTEAFF.

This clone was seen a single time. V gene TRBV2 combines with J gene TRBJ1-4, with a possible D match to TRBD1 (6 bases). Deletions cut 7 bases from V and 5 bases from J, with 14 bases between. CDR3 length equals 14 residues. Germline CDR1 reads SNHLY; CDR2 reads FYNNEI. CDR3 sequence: CASTGSGQNEKLFF. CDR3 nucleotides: TGTGCCAGCACCGGATCCGGACAGAATGAAAAACTGTTTTTT.